The rows below give T cell receptor beta chains drawn from one sample of a study of Ad26.COV2.S vaccination and SARS-CoV-2 variants. Sequenced by immunoSEQ multiplex PCR; TCRdb stores in-frame clones only, minus some. The data show hundreds of thousands of clones, with 80% to 90% seen just once and 3.4% held by the top ten. Sample: peripheral blood, taken in a trial of Ad26.COV2.S vaccine versus placebo. These receptor sequences come from a person between 18 and 65 years old who received the Ad26.COV2.S COVID-19 vaccine or a placebo. Each CDR3 is given with its conserved first and last residue. D genes are given only for firm matches. The size entry is marked missing in some rows and otherwise reads once, few, many or a size class.

j_call	clone_size	v_call	d_call	cdr3_aa	cdr3_nt
TRBJ1-1	NA	TRBV19	NA	CASRPGQRNTEAFF	TGTGCCAGTAGGCCAGGACAGAGGAACACTGAAGCTTTCTTT
TRBJ2-5	NA	TRBV7-2	NA	CASSPSGQWSQETQYF	TGTGCCAGCAGCCCTAGTGGGCAGTGGAGTCAAGAGACCCAGTACTTC
TRBJ2-7	NA	TRBV15	NA	CATSRDGGTRGVLEQYF	TGTGCCACCAGCAGAGATGGGGGGACAAGGGGGGTTCTGGAGCAGTACTTC
TRBJ1-1	NA	TRBV12-1	NA	CASSYPIGGAEAFF	TGTGCCAGCAGCTACCCTATCGGGGGTGCTGAAGCTTTCTTT
TRBJ2-2	NA	TRBV9	TRBD1	CASSAGTGGLSTGELFF	TGTGCCAGCAGCGCCGGGACAGGGGGCCTTTCCACCGGGGAGCTGTTTTTT
TRBJ1-1	NA	TRBV6-5	NA	CASSYSRANTEAFF	TGTGCCAGCAGTTACTCGAGAGCTAACACTGAAGCTTTCTTT
TRBJ1-3	NA	TRBV30	NA	CAEQAESGNTIYF	TGTGCCGAGCAGGCAGAGTCCGGAAACACCATATATTTT
TRBJ1-5	NA	TRBV4-2	TRBD1	CASSQDGGTGGQPQHF	TGTGCCAGCAGCCAAGATGGGGGGACAGGGGGTCAGCCCCAGCATTTT
TRBJ2-1	NA	TRBV7-9	NA	CASSSQGRNNEQFF	TGTGCCAGCAGCTCACAGGGGAGGAACAATGAGCAGTTCTTC
TRBJ1-4	once	TRBV13	NA	CASSLGTGYEKLFF	TGTGCCAGCAGCTTAGGGACAGGATATGAAAAACTGTTTTTT
TRBJ2-6	NA	TRBV27	NA	CASSLFPRRGANVLTF	TGTGCCAGCAGTTTATTTCCCCGTCGTGGGGCCAACGTCCTGACTTTC
TRBJ1-6	once	TRBV9	NA	CASSVGGSNSPLHF	TGTGCCAGCAGCGTAGGAGGGTCCAATTCACCCCTCCACTTT
TRBJ2-2	NA	TRBV3-1/TRBV3-2	NA	CASSPGSLNTGELFF	TGTGCCAGCAGCCCCGGATCCTTAAACACCGGGGAGCTGTTTTTT
TRBJ1-1	once	TRBV5-8	NA	CASSWGNTEAFF	TGTGCCAGCAGCTGGGGGAACACTGAAGCTTTCTTT
TRBJ1-1	NA	TRBV9	NA	CASSVARGPPGTEAFF	TGTGCCAGCAGCGTAGCCAGGGGTCCTCCCGGCACTGAAGCTTTCTTT
TRBJ1-1	NA	TRBV6-5	NA	CASSNQAFGTEAFF	TGTGCCAGCAGTAATCAGGCATTTGGGACTGAAGCTTTCTTT
TRBJ2-3	NA	TRBV7-3	TRBD2	CASSLGLAGGIDTQYF	TGTGCCAGCAGCCTTGGACTAGCGGGGGGAATAGATACGCAGTATTTT
TRBJ2-1	NA	TRBV11-3	TRBD1	CASSLGQGAYNEQFF	TGTGCCAGCAGCCTCGGACAGGGGGCCTACAATGAGCAGTTCTTC
TRBJ2-3	NA	TRBV7-8	TRBD1	CASSPEGTGRSTDTQYF	TGTGCCAGCAGCCCAGAAGGGACAGGGAGAAGCACAGATACGCAGTATTTT
TRBJ2-3	NA	TRBV6-4	NA	CASSDYKGSDTQYF	TGTGCCAGCAGTGACTATAAGGGGTCCGATACGCAGTATTTT
TRBJ1-1	NA	TRBV29-1	NA	CSVGPGAEAFF	TGCAGCGTCGGACCTGGCGCTGAAGCTTTCTTT
TRBJ2-1	once	TRBV7-8	NA	CASSLEWSSSYNEQFF	TGTGCCAGCAGCTTAGAGTGGTCCTCCTCCTACAATGAGCAGTTCTTC
TRBJ1-6	NA	TRBV10-3	NA	CAISVEGHYNSPLHF	TGTGCCATCAGTGTCGAAGGACACTATAATTCACCCCTCCACTTT
TRBJ2-1	NA	TRBV9	NA	CASSAISRVGEQFF	TGTGCCAGCAGCGCGATTTCTAGAGTAGGTGAGCAGTTCTTC
TRBJ2-5	NA	TRBV11-3	TRBD2	CASSSGRTGGLQETQYF	TGTGCCAGCAGCTCCGGCCGGACGGGGGGGCTACAAGAGACCCAGTACTTC
TRBJ2-1	NA	TRBV30	TRBD2	CAWSDERGGTNEQFF	TGTGCCTGGAGTGACGAGCGGGGGGGCACGAATGAGCAGTTCTTC
TRBJ1-3	NA	TRBV13	NA	CASSFRASNSGNTIYF	TGTGCCAGCAGCTTCCGGGCTTCAAACTCTGGAAACACCATATATTTT
TRBJ2-2	NA	TRBV7-8	NA	CASSLGGALAGELFF	TGTGCCAGCAGCTTAGGGGGGGCTTTGGCCGGGGAGCTGTTTTTT
TRBJ2-3	NA	TRBV3-1/TRBV3-2	TRBD2	CASSLLSGGTDTQYF	TGTGCCAGCAGCCTCCTTAGCGGGGGCACAGATACGCAGTATTTT
TRBJ2-5	NA	TRBV7-6	TRBD2	CASSASGGRGETQYF	TGTGCCAGCAGCGCTAGCGGGGGGAGAGGGGAGACCCAGTACTTC
TRBJ1-6	NA	TRBV6-5	NA	CATLRGEGSPLHF	TGTGCCACTCTTCGAGGCGAAGGATCACCCCTCCACTTT
TRBJ2-5	NA	TRBV6-6	NA	CASSYPAGYEETQYF	TGTGCCAGCAGTTACCCTGCAGGGTATGAGGAGACCCAGTACTTC
TRBJ1-2	once	TRBV6-1	TRBD1	CASSEGRGMKNGYTF	TGTGCCAGCAGTGAAGGCAGGGGGATGAAGAATGGCTACACCTTC
TRBJ1-1	once	TRBV20-1	NA	CSARDHTEAFF	TGCAGTGCTAGAGATCACACTGAAGCTTTCTTT
TRBJ2-7	once	TRBV7-9	NA	CASTLVLDHEQYF	TGTGCCAGCACCTTAGTGTTAGACCACGAGCAGTACTTC